Listed below are T cell receptor beta chains from one sample, sequenced in a study of shared clonotypes between healthy human individuals. Some clones are missing from TCRdb's copy, which holds only in-frame ones; the method was immunoSEQ multiplex PCR. The sample shows 450,000 to 600,000 clones, around 80% of them seen only once. Input material: PBMCs. These receptors all come from a woman in her thirties or forties in good health. Some clones in this sample may be carry-over from other donors' samples. The CDR3 runs from the conserved cysteine through the conserved F or W. Each record gives: V gene, clone size, D gene, J gene, CDR3 protein, CDR3 DNA. A D gene is named only where the DNA matches it firmly. Expanded clones get a size class; other rows say once, few or many, or leave the size out.

V: TRBV18; size: NA; D: TRBD2; J: TRBJ2-3; CDR3: CASSLGLAGGDTQYF; DNA: TGTGCCAGCTCACTGGGACTAGCGGGAGGAGATACGCAGTATTTT
V: TRBV28; size: NA; D: TRBD1; J: TRBJ2-7; CDR3: CASSQDRHGGYEQYF; DNA: TGTGCCAGCAGCCAGGACAGGCATGGGGGATACGAGCAGTACTTC
V: TRBV29-1; size: few; D: NA; J: TRBJ2-5; CDR3: CSVRDGVEAQYF; DNA: TGCAGCGTCCGGGACGGAGTAGAGGCCCAGTACTTC
V: TRBV18; size: few; D: NA; J: TRBJ1-4; CDR3: CASSPQGEEKLFF; DNA: TGTGCCAGCTCACCACAAGGGGAGGAAAAACTGTTTTTT
V: TRBV21-1; size: NA; D: NA; J: TRBJ2-4; CDR3: CASWRRTRLKNIQYF; DNA: TGTGCCAGCTGGCGTCGGACTAGGTTGAAAAACATTCAGTACTTC
V: TRBV27; size: NA; D: TRBD2; J: TRBJ2-1; CDR3: CASSLLLGTTPIGGFF; DNA: TGTGCCAGCAGTTTATTACTCGGGACTACCCCTATCGGCGGGTTCTTC
V: TRBV7-9; size: NA; D: NA; J: TRBJ2-6; CDR3: CASSLRLAGANVLTF; DNA: TGTGCCAGCAGCCTCAGGTTGGCTGGGGCCAACGTCCTGACTTTC
V: TRBV28; size: NA; D: NA; J: TRBJ1-5; CDR3: CASSGQGQPQHF; DNA: TGTGCCAGCAGTGGACAAGGCCAGCCCCAGCATTTT
V: TRBV6-1; size: NA; D: TRBD2; J: TRBJ2-1; CDR3: CASSEVREAFF; DNA: TGTGCCAGCAGTGAAGTACGGGAGGCGTTCTTC
V: TRBV7-9; size: NA; D: TRBD2; J: TRBJ2-1; CDR3: CASSLRLAGNNEQFF; DNA: TGTGCCAGCAGCTTAAGACTAGCGGGGAACAATGAGCAGTTCTTC
V: TRBV7-9; size: few; D: NA; J: TRBJ2-1; CDR3: CASSLAAGRNEQFF; DNA: TGTGCCAGCAGCTTAGCGGCCGGACGAAATGAGCAGTTCTTC
V: TRBV2; size: once; D: TRBD1; J: TRBJ2-3; CDR3: CASSGFRGVRDRRTDTQYF; DNA: TGTGCCAGCAGTGGTTTTCGGGGTGTCCGGGACAGGCGAACAGATACGCAGTATTTT
V: TRBV11-1; size: NA; D: TRBD1; J: TRBJ2-7; CDR3: CASSPLDRENYEQYF; DNA: TGTGCCAGCAGCCCCTTGGACAGGGAAAACTACGAGCAGTACTTC
V: TRBV5-1; size: NA; D: NA; J: TRBJ2-5; CDR3: CASRGEAETQYF; DNA: TGCGCCAGCAGAGGGGAGGCAGAGACCCAGTACTTC
V: TRBV5-6; size: NA; D: NA; J: TRBJ2-2; CDR3: CASSLGALPGELFF; DNA: TGTGCCAGCAGCTTGGGAGCGCTCCCCGGGGAGCTGTTTTTT
V: TRBV5-4; size: once; D: TRBD2; J: TRBJ2-5; CDR3: CASSVLAGGGGETQYF; DNA: TGTGCCAGCAGCGTCTTAGCGGGAGGTGGGGGGGAGACCCAGTACTTC
V: TRBV7-8; size: NA; D: NA; J: TRBJ1-1; CDR3: CASSSYGRGTEAFF; DNA: TGTGCCAGCAGCTCATACGGCAGGGGCACTGAAGCTTTCTTT
V: TRBV28; size: NA; D: NA; J: TRBJ1-2; CDR3: CASREQGPYGYTF; DNA: TGTGCCAGCAGGGAACAGGGCCCTTATGGCTACACCTTC
V: TRBV7-3; size: NA; D: TRBD2; J: TRBJ2-7; CDR3: CASSPGGLAGSEQYF; DNA: TGTGCCAGCAGCCCGGGGGGATTGGCCGGAAGCGAGCAGTACTTC
V: TRBV9; size: NA; D: NA; J: TRBJ2-7; CDR3: CASSVAGGGSYEQYF; DNA: TGTGCCAGCAGCGTAGCTGGAGGGGGATCCTACGAGCAGTACTTC
V: TRBV6-5; size: NA; D: NA; J: TRBJ1-2; CDR3: CASRAAVGNAYGYTF; DNA: TGTGCCAGCAGGGCTGCGGTCGGCAACGCCTATGGCTACACCTTC
V: TRBV6-5; size: NA; D: NA; J: TRBJ1-1; CDR3: CASSKGVKWTEAFF; DNA: TGTGCCAGCTCCAAAGGAGTGAAGTGGACTGAAGCTTTCTTT
V: TRBV28; size: few; D: TRBD1; J: TRBJ1-4; CDR3: CASSLGGQGYRLFF; DNA: TGTGCCAGCAGTTTAGGCGGACAGGGTTATCGCCTGTTTTTT
V: TRBV19; size: NA; D: TRBD2; J: TRBJ2-1; CDR3: CASRAGWRREQFF; DNA: TGTGCCAGCCGAGCGGGGTGGAGACGGGAGCAGTTCTTC
V: TRBV18; size: NA; D: NA; J: TRBJ1-2; CDR3: CASSPESTNYGYTF; DNA: TGTGCCAGCTCACCAGAGTCTACTAACTATGGCTACACCTTC
V: TRBV7-6; size: NA; D: NA; J: TRBJ2-5; CDR3: CASSPRTGGVETQYF; DNA: TGTGCCAGCAGCCCTCGGACCGGCGGGGTGGAGACCCAGTACTTC